The 20 T cell receptor beta chains listed next were all sequenced from one sample in a study of identical twins. From the 5' RACE reads, TCRdb called clonotypes with MiXCR, one entry per CDR3 protein. The data show approximately 590,000 distinct CDR3 sequences, roughly 9.5% seen once. The same sample was also used in a study of yellow fever vaccine responses in identical twins.

Sequenced material: PBMCs. The receptors come from a woman between 18 and 30 years old in good health.

In its sample, this clonotype was seen a few times. The V gene is TRBV4-2, the J gene TRBJ2-5; TRBD1 or TRBD2 may be the D gene (5 bases each). The CDR3 length is 16 residues. The germline CDR1 and CDR2 sequences are LGHNA and YNFKEQ. V lost 1 base and J 2 bases, leaving 14 bases between the germline ends. The CDR3, as DNA: TGTGCCAGCAGCCAAGGGTCGAAGAGGGGTCAAGAGACCCAGTACTTC. This gives the protein CASSQGSKRGQETQYF.

V gene TRBV10-2 combines with J gene TRBJ2-5; no definite D call. Germline V CDR1 and CDR2: WSHSY, SAAADI. The V end was cut by 7 bases, the J end by 0 bases, with 9 bases between. This CDR3 region has 13 residues. Here the CDR3 reads CASTGRYQETQYF. DNA of the CDR3: TGCGCCAGCACCGGGCGGTACCAAGAGACCCAGTACTTC.

This clonotype was counted at least ten times. The V and J genes are TRBV5-1 and TRBJ2-7; 8 positions match TRBD2. The V segment lost 0 bases and the J segment 2 bases; nucleotides outside the gene matches: 7. Germline-derived CDR1 and CDR2 are SGHRS and YFSETQ. The CDR3 covers 16 residues. As DNA, the CDR3 is TGCGCCAGCAGCTTGGCCCCGGGACTAGGAACCTACGAGCAGTACTTC. This translates into CASSLAPGLGTYEQYF.

This chain joins TRBV7-8 and TRBJ2-7, with D possibly being TRBD1 or TRBD2 (5 bases each). V was cut by 6 bases and J by 1 base, with 19 bases left in between. The CDR3 loop spans 16 amino acids. Germline V lookup: CDR1 SGHVS, CDR2 FQNEAQ. The CDR3 protein is CASSPSRGRTSYEQYF. As DNA, the CDR3 is TGTGCCAGCAGTCCCTCGAGGGGCCGAACTTCCTACGAGCAGTACTTC.

This clonotype was detected a few times. The J gene is TRBJ2-2, the V gene TRBV10-3; D may be TRBD2 (5 bases). Trimming cost V 8 bases and J 5 bases, with 18 bases left between them. Germline V gives CDR1 ENHRY, CDR2 SYGVKD. CDR3 length: 15 amino acids. Here the CDR3 DNA reads TGTGCCATCTGGTTACCCAACCCGGGGACCGGGGAGCTGTTTTTT. This sequence encodes CAIWLPNPGTGELFF.

This clonotype was recorded at least ten times. The chain carries TRBV5-1 and TRBJ2-2; possibly TRBD2 for D (6 bases). V was shortened by 1 base and J by 4 bases, with 17 bases between the two germline ends. The germline gives CDR1 SGHRS, CDR2 YFSETQ. The CDR3 contains 17 residues. The CDR3 coding sequence is TGCGCCAGCAGCTTGTATCGGGGGTCCGAACTCACCGGGGAGCTGTTTTTT. Amino acid sequence: CASSLYRGSELTGELFF.

The chain employs TRBV7-2 and TRBJ2-5; possibly TRBD1 for D (6 bases). The CDR3 is made up of 14 amino acids. V lost 2 bases and J 3 bases, leaving 10 bases between the germline ends. Germline V gene data show CDR1 as SGHTA and CDR2 as FQGNSA. The chain's CDR3 is CASSLQGSKETQYF. The CDR3 coding sequence is TGTGCCAGCAGCTTACAGGGGAGTAAAGAGACCCAGTACTTC. The full variable domain, completed using reference TRBV7-2 and TRBJ2-5, is GAGVSQSPSNKVTEKGKDVELRCDPISGHTALYWYRQSLGQGLEFLIYFQGNSAPDKSGLPSDRFSAERTGGSVSTLTIQRTQQEDSAVYLCASSLQGSKETQYFGPGTRLLVL.

This clonotype was observed a few times. The chain combines TRBV7-8 with TRBJ2-1; 10 bases match TRBD2. Germline CDR1 and CDR2: SGHVS and FQNEAQ. The CDR3 has 16 residues. The V gene end was trimmed by 5 bases and the J gene end by 7 bases; junction bases not matched to a gene: 11. The CDR3 DNA reads as TGTGCCAGCAGCCAGCCCAGGACTAGCGGCGGGAATGAGCAGTTCTTC. Protein product: CASSQPRTSGGNEQFF.

The V call is TRBV15, the J call TRBJ2-7; the D gene could be TRBD1 or TRBD2 (5 bases each). V lost 9 bases to trimming and J lost 3 bases, with 12 bases between them. Germline V gene sequence: CDR1 LNHNV, CDR2 YYDKDF (reference sequence). The CDR3 is made up of 12 amino acids. CDR3: CATGRGYYEQYF. CDR3 DNA sequence: TGTGCCACGGGGCGCGGGTACTACGAGCAGTACTTC.

This clonotype was detected many times. The V gene is TRBV27, the J gene TRBJ1-2, with TRBD1 matching 8 bases. The CDR3 totals 14 residues. Trimming at V came to 5 bases and at J to 4 bases, leaving 6 bases not matched to a gene. Germline V gene sequence: CDR1 MNHEY, CDR2 SMNVEV (reference sequence). This CDR3 reads CASSAMTGVYGYTF. CDR3 nucleotide sequence: TGTGCCAGCAGTGCTATGACAGGGGTCTATGGCTACACCTTC.

The rearrangement uses TRBV10-2 and TRBJ2-6; maybe TRBD1 (5 bases). The germline V and J ends were trimmed by 6 bases and 0 bases, with 12 bases remaining between them. CDR1 and CDR2 from the germline V gene are WSHSY and SAAADI. This CDR3 contains 16 residues. The CDR3 coding sequence is TGCGCCAGCAGGGATAAACAGGTCTCTGGGGCCAACGTCCTGACTTTC. This gives the protein CASRDKQVSGANVLTF.

V gene TRBV11-2 combines with J gene TRBJ2-1; 8 positions agree with TRBD2. In germline, CDR1 is SGHAT, CDR2 FQNNGV. The CDR3 is made up of 17 amino acids. Trimming at V came to 5 bases and at J to 6 bases, leaving 15 bases not matched to a gene. CDR3 loop: CASSPTPGTRTINEQFF. CDR3 nucleotide sequence: TGTGCCAGCAGCCCTACGCCTGGGACTAGAACCATCAATGAGCAGTTCTTC.

This clonotype was seen repeatedly, ten times or more. The CDR3 reads CASSLEADWGDSPLHF. As DNA, the CDR3 is TGTGCCAGCAGCTTGGAAGCGGACTGGGGGGATTCACCCCTCCACTTT. The rearrangement uses TRBV5-8 and TRBJ1-6, with D maybe TRBD1 (5 bases). V gave up 0 bases and J gave up 8 bases, with 15 bases separating them. Germline-derived CDR1 and CDR2 are SGHTS and YDEGEE. This CDR3 has 16 amino acids.

This clonotype was observed a few times. V usage is TRBV2 and J usage is TRBJ1-2; TRBD1 aligns across 7 bases. The germline V gene encodes CDR1 SNHLY and CDR2 FYNNEI. Trimming cost V 4 bases and J 2 bases; bases outside gene matches: 1. This CDR3 is built from 13 residues. The CDR3 loop reads CASSAGQNYGYTF. DNA for the CDR3: TGTGCCAGCAGTGCGGGACAGAACTATGGCTACACCTTC.

There are a few counts of this clonotype. This chain links TRBV6-5 with TRBJ2-7; 9 nucleotides match TRBD2. Looked up from germline, CDR1 is MNHEY and CDR2 is SVGAGI. The CDR3 sequence is 19 residues long. Losses at the gene ends were 0 bases for V and 5 bases for J; bases not matched to a gene: 17. The CDR3 spells CASSYSFVGIAGGRDEQYF. CDR3 bases: TGTGCCAGCAGTTACTCATTCGTCGGGATCGCGGGAGGGCGCGACGAGCAGTACTTC.

The chain links TRBV19 to TRBJ2-1; TRBD2 matches 10 bases. Germline lookup yields CDR1 LNHDA and CDR2 SQIVND (reference sequence). The V and J ends lost 4 bases and 8 bases, in that order; junction bases with no gene match: 11. CDR3 length: 16 residues. CDR3 sequence reads: CASSTLILAGDDEQFF. The CDR3 bases are TGTGCCAGTAGTACCCTAATCCTAGCGGGAGACGATGAGCAGTTCTTC.

Note on this clonotype: An end of the junction differs from the germline gene, which may be a read error. This chain joins TRBV12-3 or TRBV12-4 and TRBJ2-5; D is possibly TRBD2 (7 bases). The CDR3 length is 18 residues. The CDR3 DNA is TGTGCCATCAGTTTACGGTCTCTAGGTGGGAGGGGGCAAGAGACCCAGTACTTC. Amino acids: CAISLRSLGGRGQETQYF.

The rearrangement uses TRBV6-1 and TRBJ2-5; 13 bases match TRBD2. Germline lookup yields CDR1 MNHNS and CDR2 SASEGT. This CDR3 has 16 residues. J lost 3 bases, V lost 6 bases, and 7 bases had no gene match. In DNA, the CDR3 is TGTGCCAGCAGACCTCTAGGGACTAGCGGGAAAGAGACCCAGTACTTC. Translation gives CASRPLGTSGKETQYF.

This clonotype showed up many times. The V gene is TRBV10-2, the J gene TRBJ1-4; the D is unclear. Germline-derived CDR1 and CDR2 are WSHSY and SAAADI. Trimming cost V 4 bases and J 4 bases, with 10 bases left between them. The CDR3 is made up of 14 amino acids. The CDR3 loop reads CASSGHLLNEKLFF. The CDR3 nucleotides are TGCGCCAGCAGTGGACACCTACTTAATGAAAAACTGTTTTTT.

The chain combines TRBV10-3 with TRBJ1-4; D is ambiguous. This CDR3 has 13 amino acids. With 0 bases removed from V and 8 bases from J, the gap between germline ends came to 7 bases. In germline, CDR1 is ENHRY, CDR2 SYGVKD. The CDR3 bases are TGTGCCATCAGTGAGTCCGTTTTCGAAAAACTGTTTTTT. This codes for CAISESVFEKLFF.